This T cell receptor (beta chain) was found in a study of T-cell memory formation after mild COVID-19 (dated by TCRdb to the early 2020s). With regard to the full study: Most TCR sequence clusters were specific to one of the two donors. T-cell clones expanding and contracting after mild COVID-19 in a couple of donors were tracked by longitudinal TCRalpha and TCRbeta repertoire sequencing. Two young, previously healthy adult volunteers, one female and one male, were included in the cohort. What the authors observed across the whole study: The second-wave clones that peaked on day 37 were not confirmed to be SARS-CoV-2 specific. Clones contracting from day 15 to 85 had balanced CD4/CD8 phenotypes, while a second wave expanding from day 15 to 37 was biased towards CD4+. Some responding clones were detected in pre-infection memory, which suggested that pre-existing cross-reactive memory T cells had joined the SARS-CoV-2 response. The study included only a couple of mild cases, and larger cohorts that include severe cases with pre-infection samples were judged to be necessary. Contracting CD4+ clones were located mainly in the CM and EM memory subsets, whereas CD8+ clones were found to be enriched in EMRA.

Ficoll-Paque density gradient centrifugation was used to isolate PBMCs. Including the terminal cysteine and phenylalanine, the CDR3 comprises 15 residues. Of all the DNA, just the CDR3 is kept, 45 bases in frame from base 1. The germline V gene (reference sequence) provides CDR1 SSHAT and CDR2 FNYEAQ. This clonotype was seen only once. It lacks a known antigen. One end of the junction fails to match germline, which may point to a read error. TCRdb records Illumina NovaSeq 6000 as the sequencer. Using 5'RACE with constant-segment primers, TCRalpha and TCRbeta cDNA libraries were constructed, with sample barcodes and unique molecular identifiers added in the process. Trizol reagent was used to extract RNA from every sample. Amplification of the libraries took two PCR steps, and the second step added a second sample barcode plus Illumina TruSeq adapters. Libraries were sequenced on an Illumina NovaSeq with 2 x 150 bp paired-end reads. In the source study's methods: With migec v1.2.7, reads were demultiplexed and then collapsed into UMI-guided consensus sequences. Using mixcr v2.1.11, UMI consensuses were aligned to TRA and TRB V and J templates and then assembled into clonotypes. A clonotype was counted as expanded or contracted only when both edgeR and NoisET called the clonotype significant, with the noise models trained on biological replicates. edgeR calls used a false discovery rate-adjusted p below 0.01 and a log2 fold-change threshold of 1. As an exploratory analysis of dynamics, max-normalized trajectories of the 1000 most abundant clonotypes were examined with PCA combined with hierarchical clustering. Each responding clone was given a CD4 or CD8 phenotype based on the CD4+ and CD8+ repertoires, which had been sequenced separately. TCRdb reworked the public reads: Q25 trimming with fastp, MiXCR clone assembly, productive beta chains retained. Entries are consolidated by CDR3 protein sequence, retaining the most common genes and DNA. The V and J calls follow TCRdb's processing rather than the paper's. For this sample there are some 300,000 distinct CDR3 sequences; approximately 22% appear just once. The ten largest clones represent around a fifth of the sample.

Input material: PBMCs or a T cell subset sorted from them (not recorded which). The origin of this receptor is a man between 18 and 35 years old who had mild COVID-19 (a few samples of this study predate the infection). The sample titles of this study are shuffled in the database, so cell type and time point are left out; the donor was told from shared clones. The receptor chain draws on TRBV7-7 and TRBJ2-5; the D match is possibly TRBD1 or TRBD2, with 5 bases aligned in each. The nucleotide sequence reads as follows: TGTGCTAGCAGCGAGGGGTGGACCCGGCGGGCGGCCCAGTACTTC. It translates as CASSEGWTRRAAQYF.